This T cell receptor (beta chain) was retrieved from a study of blood T cell repertoires in COVID-19. Cohort assignment relied on participant-reported clinical history. Trimming took 2 bases from V and 4 from J; bases not matched to a gene: 2. Per the germline V gene, CDR1 is WNHNN and CDR2 is SYGVQD (reference sequence). This CDR3 is built from 15 residues. Only in-frame clones appear in the TCRdb table, and some are missing; sequencing was by immunoSEQ multiplex PCR. This sample carries about 230,000 clones, 70% to 90% of them seen once, and the ten largest clones take 15% to 18%. Sequencing input: PBMCs or T cells enriched from blood (not recorded which). The source is a man aged 18 to 29 who had recovered from COVID-19. J is TRBJ2-1 and V is TRBV10-1, with 10 bases aligning to TRBD2. The CDR3: CASSEGTSAYNEQFF. The DNA for the CDR3 is TGCGCCAGCAGTGAGGGGACTAGCGCTTACAATGAGCAGTTCTTC.